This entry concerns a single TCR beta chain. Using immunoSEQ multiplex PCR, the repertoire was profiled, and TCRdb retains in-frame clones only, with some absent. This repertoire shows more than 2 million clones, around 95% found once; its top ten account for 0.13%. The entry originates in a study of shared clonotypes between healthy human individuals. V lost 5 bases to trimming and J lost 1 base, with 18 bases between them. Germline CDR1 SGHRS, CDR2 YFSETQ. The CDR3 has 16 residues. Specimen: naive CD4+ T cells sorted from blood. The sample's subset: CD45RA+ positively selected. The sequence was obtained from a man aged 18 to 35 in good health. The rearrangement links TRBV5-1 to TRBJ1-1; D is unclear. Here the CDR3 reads CASRMEGSLRNTEAFF. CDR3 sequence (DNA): TGCGCCAGCAGGATGGAGGGCAGTTTAAGGAACACTGAAGCTTTCTTT.